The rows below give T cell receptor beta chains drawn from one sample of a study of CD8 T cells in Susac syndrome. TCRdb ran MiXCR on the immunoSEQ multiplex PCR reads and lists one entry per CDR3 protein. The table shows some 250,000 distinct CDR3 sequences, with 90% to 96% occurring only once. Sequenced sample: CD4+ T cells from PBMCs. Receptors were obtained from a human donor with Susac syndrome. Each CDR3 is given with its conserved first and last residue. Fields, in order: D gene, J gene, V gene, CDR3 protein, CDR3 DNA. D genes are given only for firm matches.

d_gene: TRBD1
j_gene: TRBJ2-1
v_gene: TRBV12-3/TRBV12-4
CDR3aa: CASTTGTYNEQFF
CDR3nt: TGTGCCAGCACGACAGGGACCTACAATGAGCAGTTCTTC

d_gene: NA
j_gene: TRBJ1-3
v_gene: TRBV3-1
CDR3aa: CASSHQASGNTIYF
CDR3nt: TGTGCCAGCAGCCACCAGGCTTCTGGAAACACCATATATTTT

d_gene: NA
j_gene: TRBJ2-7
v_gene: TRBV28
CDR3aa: CASRSGGIRSEQYF
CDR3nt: TGTGCCAGCAGGTCTGGGGGAATTCGGAGCGAGCAGTACTTC

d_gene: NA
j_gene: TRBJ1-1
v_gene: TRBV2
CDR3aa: CASIGYTEAFF
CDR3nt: TGTGCCAGCATTGGTTACACTGAAGCTTTCTTT

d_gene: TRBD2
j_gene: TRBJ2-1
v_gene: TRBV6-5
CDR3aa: CASRRLAGNEQFF
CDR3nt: TGTGCCAGCAGACGACTAGCAGGTAATGAGCAGTTCTTC

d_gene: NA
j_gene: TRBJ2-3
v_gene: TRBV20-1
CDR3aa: CSASFELWADTQYF
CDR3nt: TGCAGTGCTAGCTTCGAGCTTTGGGCAGATACGCAGTATTTT

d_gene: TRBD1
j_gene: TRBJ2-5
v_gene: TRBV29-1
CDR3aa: CSVEGQGDLLKTQYF
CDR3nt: TGCAGCGTTGAGGGACAGGGAGATTTACTGAAGACCCAGTACTTC

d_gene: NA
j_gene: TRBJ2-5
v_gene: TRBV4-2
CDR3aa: CASSPQGGQETQYF
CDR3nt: TGTGCCAGCAGCCCACAGGGAGGGCAAGAGACCCAGTACTTC

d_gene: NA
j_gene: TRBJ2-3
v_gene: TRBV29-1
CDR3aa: CSVETRTYGGTDTQYF
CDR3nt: TGCAGCGTTGAGACTCGGACTTACGGGGGCACAGATACGCAGTATTTT

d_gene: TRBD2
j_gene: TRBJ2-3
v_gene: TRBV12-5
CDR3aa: CASGGTSGRRTDTQYF
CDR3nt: TGTGCTAGTGGCGGGACTAGCGGGAGGAGGACAGATACGCAGTATTTT

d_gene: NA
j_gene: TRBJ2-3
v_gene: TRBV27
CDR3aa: CASSFPGRTQYF
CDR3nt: TGTGCCAGCAGTTTCCCGGGACGCACGCAGTATTTT

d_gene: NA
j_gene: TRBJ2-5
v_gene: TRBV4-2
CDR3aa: CASSPLDPGTETQYF
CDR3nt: TGTGCCAGCAGCCCTCTCGACCCCGGAACGGAGACCCAGTACTTC

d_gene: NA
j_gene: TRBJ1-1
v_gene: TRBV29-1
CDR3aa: CSLIPFHGTQPTEAFF
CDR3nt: TGCAGCTTGATCCCCTTTCACGGGACACAACCAACTGAAGCTTTCTTT

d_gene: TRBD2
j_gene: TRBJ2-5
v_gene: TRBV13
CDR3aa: CASSYPAGLEVETQYF
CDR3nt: TGTGCCAGCAGTTACCCCGCGGGACTAGAAGTGGAGACCCAGTACTTC

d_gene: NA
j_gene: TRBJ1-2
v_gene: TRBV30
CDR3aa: CAWTNPGYTF
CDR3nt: TGTGCCTGGACTAATCCCGGCTACACCTTC

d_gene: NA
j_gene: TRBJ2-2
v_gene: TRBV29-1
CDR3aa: CSVAGRGRRELFF
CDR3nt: TGCAGCGTTGCAGGTCGGGGAAGGCGGGAGCTGTTTTTT

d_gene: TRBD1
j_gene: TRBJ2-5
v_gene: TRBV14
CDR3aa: CASSLRDRGRGETQYF
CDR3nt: TGTGCCAGCAGCCTTCGGGACAGGGGGCGGGGAGAGACCCAGTACTTC

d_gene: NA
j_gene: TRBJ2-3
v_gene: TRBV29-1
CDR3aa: CSVARAGDTQYF
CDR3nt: TGCAGCGTCGCGCGAGCGGGAGATACGCAGTATTTT

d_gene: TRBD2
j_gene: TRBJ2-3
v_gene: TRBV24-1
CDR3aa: CATSDPRGLAVNTVGTDTQYF
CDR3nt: TGTGCCACCAGTGACCCGAGAGGACTAGCGGTCAATACGGTAGGGACAGATACGCAGTATTTT

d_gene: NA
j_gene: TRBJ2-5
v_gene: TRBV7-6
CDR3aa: CASSLGSGVETQYF
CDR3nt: TGTGCCAGCAGCTTAGGCTCGGGAGTGGAGACCCAGTACTTC

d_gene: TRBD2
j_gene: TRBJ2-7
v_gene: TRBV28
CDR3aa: CASSPYSSGRVGEQYF
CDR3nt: TGTGCCAGCAGCCCGTACTCTAGCGGGAGGGTCGGGGAGCAGTACTTC

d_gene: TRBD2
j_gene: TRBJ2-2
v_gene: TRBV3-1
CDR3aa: CASSQTSAGVGGELFF
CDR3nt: TGTGCCAGCAGCCAAACCTCGGCGGGAGTAGGCGGGGAGCTGTTTTTT

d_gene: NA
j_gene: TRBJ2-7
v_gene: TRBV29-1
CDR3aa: CSPTAYEQYF
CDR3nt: TGCAGCCCGACGGCCTACGAGCAGTACTTC

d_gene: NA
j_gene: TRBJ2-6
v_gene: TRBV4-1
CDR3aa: CASSLGAGNSGANVLTF
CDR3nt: TGCGCCAGCTCACTGGGGGCAGGGAACTCTGGGGCCAACGTCCTGACTTTC

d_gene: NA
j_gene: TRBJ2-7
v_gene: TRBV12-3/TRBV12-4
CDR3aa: CASSAGTTSREQYF
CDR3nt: TGTGCCAGCAGCGCCGGGACAACGTCGAGGGAGCAGTACTTC

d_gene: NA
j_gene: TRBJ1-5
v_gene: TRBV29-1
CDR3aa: CGCRGSNQPQHF
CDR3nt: TGCGGTTGCAGGGGAAGCAATCAGCCCCAGCATTTT

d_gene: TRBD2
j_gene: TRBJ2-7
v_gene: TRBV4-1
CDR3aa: CASSQGPSGSFNEQYF
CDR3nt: TGCGCCAGCAGCCAAGGACCCAGCGGGAGCTTCAACGAGCAGTACTTC

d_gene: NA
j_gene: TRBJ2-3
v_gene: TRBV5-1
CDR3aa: CASSLAGGTSTDTQYF
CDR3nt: TGCGCCAGCAGCTTGGCTGGGGGAACAAGCACAGATACGCAGTATTTT

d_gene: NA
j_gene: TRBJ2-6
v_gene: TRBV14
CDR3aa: CASSQERGLGSGANVLTF
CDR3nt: TGTGCCAGCAGCCAAGAACGGGGGCTTGGGTCTGGGGCCAACGTCCTGACTTTC

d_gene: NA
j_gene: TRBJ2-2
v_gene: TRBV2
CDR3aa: CASRAGEGELFF
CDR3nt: TGTGCCAGCAGAGCAGGCGAAGGGGAGCTGTTTTTT

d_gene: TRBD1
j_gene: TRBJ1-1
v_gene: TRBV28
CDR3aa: CASRTGTGRGEAFF
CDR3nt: TGTGCCAGCAGAACCGGGACAGGGAGGGGTGAAGCTTTCTTT

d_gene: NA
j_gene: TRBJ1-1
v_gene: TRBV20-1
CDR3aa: CSALVHPVNTEAFF
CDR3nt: TGCAGTGCTCTGGTACACCCCGTGAACACTGAAGCTTTCTTT

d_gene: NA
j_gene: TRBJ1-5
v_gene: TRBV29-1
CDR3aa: CSVVVTVGQPQHF
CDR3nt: TGCAGCGTTGTTGTGACAGTTGGTCAGCCCCAGCATTTT

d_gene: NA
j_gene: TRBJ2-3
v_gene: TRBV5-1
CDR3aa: CASSFRAPFSTDTQYF
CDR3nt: TGCGCCAGCAGCTTCCGGGCCCCATTTAGCACAGATACGCAGTATTTT

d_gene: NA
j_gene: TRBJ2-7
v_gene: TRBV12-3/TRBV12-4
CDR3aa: CASSLIGASEQYF
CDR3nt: TGTGCCAGCAGTTTAATAGGCGCGAGCGAGCAGTACTTC

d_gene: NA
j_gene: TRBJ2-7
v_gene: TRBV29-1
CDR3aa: CSGSSGVEQYF
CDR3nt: TGCAGCGGGTCCTCTGGGGTCGAGCAGTACTTC

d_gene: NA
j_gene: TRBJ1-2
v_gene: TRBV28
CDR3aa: CASSLSPGQYGYTF
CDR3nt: TGTGCCAGCAGTTTATCCCCAGGCCAATATGGCTACACCTTC

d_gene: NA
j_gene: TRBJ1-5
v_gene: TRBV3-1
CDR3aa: CAAGQFNQPQHF
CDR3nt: TGTGCAGCAGGACAGTTCAATCAGCCCCAGCATTTT

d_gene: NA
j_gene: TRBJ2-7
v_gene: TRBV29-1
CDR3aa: CSVEDPVQGRTYEQYF
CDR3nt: TGCAGCGTTGAAGATCCCGTGCAGGGGCGAACCTACGAGCAGTACTTC

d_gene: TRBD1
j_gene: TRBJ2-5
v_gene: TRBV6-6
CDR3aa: CASTRGQETQYF
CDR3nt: TGTGCCAGCACCAGGGGGCAAGAGACCCAGTACTTC

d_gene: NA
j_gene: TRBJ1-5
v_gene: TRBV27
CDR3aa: CASSLSQTQPQHF
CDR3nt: TGTGCCAGCAGTTTATCGCAAACTCAGCCCCAGCATTTT

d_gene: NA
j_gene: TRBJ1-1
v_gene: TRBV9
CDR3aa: CASSGGRAMNTEAFF
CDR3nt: TGTGCCAGCAGCGGAGGACGGGCCATGAACACTGAAGCTTTCTTT

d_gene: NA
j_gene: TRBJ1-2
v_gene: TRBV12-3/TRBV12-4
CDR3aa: CASSLVGGYTF
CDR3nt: TGTGCCAGCAGTTTAGTAGGTGGCTACACCTTC

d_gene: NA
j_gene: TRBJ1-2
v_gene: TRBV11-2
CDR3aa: CASSSRARDYGYTF
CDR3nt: TGTGCCAGCAGCTCTCGGGCGAGGGACTATGGCTACACCTTC

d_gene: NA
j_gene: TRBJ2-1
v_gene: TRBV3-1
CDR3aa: CASSQDPQGTPNEQFF
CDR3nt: TGTGCCAGCAGCCAAGATCCCCAGGGGACCCCCAATGAGCAGTTCTTC

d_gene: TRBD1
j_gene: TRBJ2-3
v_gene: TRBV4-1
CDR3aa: CASSQSRGSSTDTQYF
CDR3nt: TGCGCCAGCAGCCAAAGCAGGGGGTCTAGCACAGATACGCAGTATTTT

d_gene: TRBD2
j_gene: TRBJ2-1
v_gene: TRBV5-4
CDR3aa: CASSSWTSNSYNEQFF
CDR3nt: TGTGCCAGCAGCTCTTGGACTAGCAACTCCTACAATGAGCAGTTCTTC

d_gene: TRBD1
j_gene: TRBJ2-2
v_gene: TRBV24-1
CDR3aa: CATSIDREELFF
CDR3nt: TGTGCCACCAGTATTGACAGGGAGGAGCTGTTTTTT